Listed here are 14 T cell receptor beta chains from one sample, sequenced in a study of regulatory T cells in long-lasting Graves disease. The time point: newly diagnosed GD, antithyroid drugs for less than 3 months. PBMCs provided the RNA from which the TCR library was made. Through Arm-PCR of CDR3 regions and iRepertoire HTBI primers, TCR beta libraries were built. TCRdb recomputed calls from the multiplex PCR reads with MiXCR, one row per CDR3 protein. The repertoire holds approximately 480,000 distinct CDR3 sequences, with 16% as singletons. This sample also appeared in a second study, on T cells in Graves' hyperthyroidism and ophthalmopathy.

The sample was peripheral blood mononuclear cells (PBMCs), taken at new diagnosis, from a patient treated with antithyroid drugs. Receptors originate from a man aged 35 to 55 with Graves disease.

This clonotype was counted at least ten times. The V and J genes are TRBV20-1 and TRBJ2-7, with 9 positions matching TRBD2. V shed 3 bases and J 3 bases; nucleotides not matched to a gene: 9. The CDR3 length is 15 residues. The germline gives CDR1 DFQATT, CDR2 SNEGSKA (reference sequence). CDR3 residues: CSASPLAGYDYEQYF. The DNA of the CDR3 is TGCAGTGCTAGTCCCCTAGCGGGATATGACTACGAGCAGTACTTC.

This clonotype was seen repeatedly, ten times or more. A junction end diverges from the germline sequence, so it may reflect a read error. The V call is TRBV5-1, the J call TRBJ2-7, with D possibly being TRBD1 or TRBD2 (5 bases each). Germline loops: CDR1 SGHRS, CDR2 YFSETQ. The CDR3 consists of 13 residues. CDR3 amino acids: CASSLGRSYEQYF. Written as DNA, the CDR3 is TGTGCCAGCAGCCTGGGACGCTCCTACGAGCAGTACTTC.

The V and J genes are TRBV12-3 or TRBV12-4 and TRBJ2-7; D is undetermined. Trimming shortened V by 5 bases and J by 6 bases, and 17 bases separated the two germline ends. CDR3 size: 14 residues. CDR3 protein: CASSPAFFKGEQYF. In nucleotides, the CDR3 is TGTGCCAGCAGTCCCGCCTTTTTTAAGGGCGAGCAGTACTTC.

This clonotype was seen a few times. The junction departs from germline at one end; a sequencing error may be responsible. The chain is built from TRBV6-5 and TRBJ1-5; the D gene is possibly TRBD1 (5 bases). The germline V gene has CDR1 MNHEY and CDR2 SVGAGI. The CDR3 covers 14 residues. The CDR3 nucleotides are TGTGCCAGCAGGTACTGGGACAGCAATCAGCCCCAGCATTTT. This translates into CASRYWDSNQPQHF.

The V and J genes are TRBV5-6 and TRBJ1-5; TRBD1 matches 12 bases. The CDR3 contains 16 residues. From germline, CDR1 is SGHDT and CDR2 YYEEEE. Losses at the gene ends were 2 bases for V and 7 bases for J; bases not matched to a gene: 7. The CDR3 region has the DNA TGTGCCAGCAGCTTTTCCGGGACAGGGGGCGAACAGCCCCAGCATTTT. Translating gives CASSFSGTGGEQPQHF.

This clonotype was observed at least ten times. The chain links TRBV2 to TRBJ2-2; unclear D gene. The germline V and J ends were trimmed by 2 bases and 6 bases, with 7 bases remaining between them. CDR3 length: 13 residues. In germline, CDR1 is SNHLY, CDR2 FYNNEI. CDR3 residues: CASSERWAGELFF. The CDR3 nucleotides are TGTGCCAGCAGTGAACGGTGGGCCGGGGAGCTGTTTTTT.

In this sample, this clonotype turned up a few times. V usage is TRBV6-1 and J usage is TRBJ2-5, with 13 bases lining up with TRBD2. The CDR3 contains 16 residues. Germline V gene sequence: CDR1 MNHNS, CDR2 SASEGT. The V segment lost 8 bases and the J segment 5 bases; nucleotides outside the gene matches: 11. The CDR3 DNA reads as TGTGCCAGCCTCATGCCGGGACTAGCGGGAAGGGAGACCCAGTACTTC. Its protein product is CASLMPGLAGRETQYF.

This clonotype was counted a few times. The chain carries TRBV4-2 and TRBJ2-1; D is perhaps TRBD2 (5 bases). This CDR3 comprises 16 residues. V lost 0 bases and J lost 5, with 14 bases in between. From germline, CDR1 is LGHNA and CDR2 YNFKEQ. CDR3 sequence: CASSQDWLALNNEQFF. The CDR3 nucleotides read TGTGCCAGCAGCCAAGATTGGCTAGCCTTAAACAATGAGCAGTTCTTC.

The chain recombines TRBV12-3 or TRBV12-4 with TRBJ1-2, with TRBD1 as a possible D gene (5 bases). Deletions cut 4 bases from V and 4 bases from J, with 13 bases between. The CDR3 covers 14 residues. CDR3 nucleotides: TGTGCCAGCAGTTCGACAGCTACATTCTATGGCTACACCTTC. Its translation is CASSSTATFYGYTF.

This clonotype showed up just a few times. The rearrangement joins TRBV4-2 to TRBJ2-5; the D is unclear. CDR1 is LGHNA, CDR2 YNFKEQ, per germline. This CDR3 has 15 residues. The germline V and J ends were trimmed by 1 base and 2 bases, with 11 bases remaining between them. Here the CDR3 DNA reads TGTGCCAGCAGCCAAGCAGCGACGGATCAAGAGACCCAGTACTTC. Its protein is CASSQAATDQETQYF.

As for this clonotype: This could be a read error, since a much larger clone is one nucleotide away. CDR3: CASNPSTSGSSYEQYF. The CDR3 DNA is TGTGCCAGCAACCCTTCCACTAGCGGGAGCTCCTACGAGCAGTACTTC. V is TRBV7-6 and J is TRBJ2-7, with 11 positions matching TRBD2. J gave up 0 bases and V 7 bases, and 8 bases lay outside the gene matches. Germline lookup yields CDR1 SGHVS and CDR2 FNYEAQ. This CDR3 comprises 16 residues.

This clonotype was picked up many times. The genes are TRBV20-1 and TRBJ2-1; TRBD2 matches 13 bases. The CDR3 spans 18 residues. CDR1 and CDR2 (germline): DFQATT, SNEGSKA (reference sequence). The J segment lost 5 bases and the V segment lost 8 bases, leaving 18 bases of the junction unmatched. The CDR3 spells CSSSRTGPGLAGNNEQFF. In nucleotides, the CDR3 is TGCAGTTCAAGTCGGACAGGACCGGGACTAGCGGGAAACAATGAGCAGTTCTTC.

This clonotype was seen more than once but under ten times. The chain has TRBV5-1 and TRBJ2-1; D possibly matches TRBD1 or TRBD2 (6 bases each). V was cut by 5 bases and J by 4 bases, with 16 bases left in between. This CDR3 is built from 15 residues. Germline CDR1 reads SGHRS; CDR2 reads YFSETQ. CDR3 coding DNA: TGCGCCAGCAGATCACTAGCAGGGGCTTACAATGAGCAGTTCTTC. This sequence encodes CASRSLAGAYNEQFF.

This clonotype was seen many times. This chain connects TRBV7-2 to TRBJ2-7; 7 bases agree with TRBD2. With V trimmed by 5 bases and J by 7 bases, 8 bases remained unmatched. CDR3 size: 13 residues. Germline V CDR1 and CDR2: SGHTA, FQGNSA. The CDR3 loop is CASSPAAGREQYF. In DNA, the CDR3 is TGTGCCAGCAGCCCCGCAGCGGGACGAGAGCAGTACTTC.